This T cell receptor beta chain came from a study of spatial heterogeneity in lung cancer. MiXCR, run by TCRdb on the 5' RACE reads, gives a single entry per CDR3 protein. The sample includes roughly 120,000 distinct CDR3 sequences, 9.5% to 14% of them seen just once. The time point was: blood at routine non-recurrence follow-up after resection. CDR1 is SGHTA, CDR2 FQGNSA, per germline. The V end lost 5 bases, the J end lost 2 bases, and 12 bases lay between the germline ends. This CDR3 is built from 14 residues. This clonotype was found a few times. The V call is TRBV7-2, the J call TRBJ2-5, with a possible D match to TRBD2 (6 bases). The specimen was PBMCs, collected at follow-up. This sequence originates from a female donor with early-stage non-small cell lung cancer. The DNA of the CDR3 is TGTGCCAGCAGCGGCTGGGACTCTCAAGAGACCCAGTACTTC. Its translation: CASSGWDSQETQYF.